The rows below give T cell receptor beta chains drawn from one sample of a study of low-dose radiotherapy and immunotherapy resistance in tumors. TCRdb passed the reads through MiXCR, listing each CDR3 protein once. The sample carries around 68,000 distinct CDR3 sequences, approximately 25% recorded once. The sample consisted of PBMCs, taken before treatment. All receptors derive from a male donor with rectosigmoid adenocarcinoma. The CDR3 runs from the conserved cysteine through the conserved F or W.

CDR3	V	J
CAISESSTDRGSGYGYTF	TRBV10-3	TRBJ1-2
CASSTRGGGNTIYF	TRBV28	TRBJ1-3
CASSTSPTGENTEAFF	TRBV7-9	TRBJ1-1
CASIPSGRTTGELFF	TRBV6-2/TRBV6-3	TRBJ2-2
CASSLAGAGTEAFF	TRBV5-1	TRBJ1-1
CASTRDQETQYF	TRBV2	TRBJ2-5
CASKDGGGNEQFF	TRBV6-2/TRBV6-3	TRBJ2-1
CSASPGNIQYF	TRBV20-1	TRBJ2-4
CASSSGTNSYNEQFF	TRBV2	TRBJ2-1
CASSADRGHKNIQYF	TRBV2	TRBJ2-4
CASSLARAGSAEQYF	TRBV7-2	TRBJ2-7
CASSLRQLTGDYEQYF	TRBV7-2	TRBJ2-7
CASSLTGGDNEQFF	TRBV7-2	TRBJ2-1
CASSPVLALADTQYF	TRBV11-2	TRBJ2-3
CASSPGLAGITDTQYF	TRBV2	TRBJ2-3
CASSPQLAGGTDTQYF	TRBV5-1	TRBJ2-3
CASSTDSGGSTDTQYF	TRBV28	TRBJ2-3
CASRRQDSSYEQYF	TRBV5-4	TRBJ2-7
CASRTGLAGSNEQFF	TRBV6-2/TRBV6-3	TRBJ2-1
CASSYSIQGALTEAFF	TRBV6-2/TRBV6-3	TRBJ1-1
CASSLVNYGYTF	TRBV7-8	TRBJ1-2
CASRRTGVDTGELFF	TRBV14	TRBJ2-2
CASSTRQGRNSPLHF	TRBV19	TRBJ1-6
CASSFRGEQYF	TRBV28	TRBJ2-7
CASSNGGGLNEQYF	TRBV7-9	TRBJ2-7
CASSLYFNQPQHF	TRBV7-2	TRBJ1-5
CASSQDRSGLFEKLFF	TRBV3-1	TRBJ1-4
CATSDYRTPSGDTQYF	TRBV24-1	TRBJ2-3
CAIRPGQGGNYGYTF	TRBV28	TRBJ1-2
CASSRGLAGVSSYNEQFF	TRBV4-1	TRBJ2-1
CASPKAGKNDTEAFF	TRBV6-4	TRBJ1-1
CASSLAGTGENTGELFF	TRBV11-2	TRBJ2-2
CASSHLGFDAGEQYF	TRBV28	TRBJ2-7
CASSHGRGHADTQYF	TRBV4-1	TRBJ2-3
CASRTVNEQFF	TRBV28	TRBJ2-1
CASSLTGMRDEQYF	TRBV7-9	TRBJ2-7
CATSDGTKGGLYNEQFF	TRBV24-1	TRBJ2-1
CASSSQSYVEQYF	TRBV7-6	TRBJ2-7
CASSPYTGQLNSPLHF	TRBV5-6	TRBJ1-6
CASRINTLAGVGETQYF	TRBV2	TRBJ2-5
CASSSDRGPEQYF	TRBV7-2	TRBJ2-7
CASSATRGVAQYF	TRBV7-2	TRBJ2-5
CACMSGVDTQYF	TRBV30	TRBJ2-3
CASSLGYYGYTF	TRBV7-2	TRBJ1-2
CASSLGPEGRRETQYF	TRBV5-1	TRBJ2-5
CASSPWDGTDNSPLHF	TRBV28	TRBJ1-6
CASSYSRGGNQPQHF	TRBV6-5	TRBJ1-5
CSATTGFRSDQPQHF	TRBV20-1	TRBJ1-5
CAISEVQGTYEQYF	TRBV10-3	TRBJ2-7
CASSYGQAIPLHF	TRBV6-1	TRBJ1-6
CASSFRGGPHEQYF	TRBV28	TRBJ2-7
CASSQDPRGKTEAFF	TRBV4-3	TRBJ1-1